This T cell receptor (beta chain) was captured in a study of memory B cells and T cells in multiple sclerosis (dated by TCRdb to between 2017 and 2018). Some background on the complete study: In multiple sclerosis patients, the study set the TCR beta repertoires of autoproliferating peripheral T cells against those of T cells infiltrating brain lesions. TCR sequencing involved a couple of multiple sclerosis patients from whom brain lesions at autopsy or brain-infiltrating cells from biopsy were available. Study-wide conclusions, independent of this receptor: Because clone-set sizes differed between compartments, counts of shared clonotypes were influenced and normalization was required.

Genomic DNA was extracted, and the immunoSEQ Platform was used to amplify TCRbeta CDR3 regions from that DNA. The immunoSEQ assay combined multiplex PCR with high-throughput sequencing and a vendor bioinformatics pipeline. On the study's bioinformatics: Non-productive sequences and CDR3s shorter than 4 amino acids were removed, and clonotype frequencies were recalculated per sample. In immunoSEQ Analyzer 2.0, a clonotype counted as shared when the CDR3 amino acid, V gene and J gene sequences were identical. Repertoire overlap was normalized by dividing shared clonotype counts by the product of both clone-set sizes, with the result scaled by 1000 into arbitrary units. TCRdb re-hosts the immuneACCESS table, in-frame sequences only. Its copies lack some clones; in the studies checked, an unresolved V gene accounts for under half of them, and the cause for the rest is not known. The V and J calls and clone size come from that table; D and trimming were worked out from the DNA. For this sample there are about 8,000 clones; roughly 53% appear just once. The ten largest clones capture 33% of the sample.

Reading from cysteine to phenylalanine, the CDR3 counts 18 amino acids. The only DNA kept is the CDR3, 54 bases in frame from the first base. Trimmed from V: 3 bases; trimmed from J: 2 bases; junction bases lacking a gene match: 13. Reading the germline V gene (reference sequence) gives CDR1 SGHKS and CDR2 YYEKEE. This clone has a handful of counts. Its antigen remains undetermined. Base qualities are not provided; no much larger clone lies one nucleotide away. PBMCs were isolated by Ficoll density gradient centrifugation and were cryopreserved before use. The sequencing sample was made of memory (CD45RO+) CD8+ T cells from blood. The cell subset or site label corresponds to: CD45RO+ memory T cells sorted from peripheral blood. This TCR derives from a human donor with multiple sclerosis. Recombination joined TRBV5-5 with TRBJ2-2; 7 bases in between match TRBD2. The CDR3 sequence is CASSSSARAGRNTGELFF. The nucleotide sequence is TGTGCCAGCAGCTCCTCCGCGAGAGCGGGGCGAAACACCGGGGAGCTGTTTTTT. Extended through the reference TRBV5-5 and TRBJ2-2 proteins, this CDR3 yields the full variable domain: DAGVTQSPTHLIKTRGQQVTLRCSPISGHKSVSWYQQVLGQGPQFIFQYYEKEERGRGNFPDRFSARQFPNYSSELNVNALLLGDSALYLCASSSSARAGRNTGELFFGEGSRLTVL.